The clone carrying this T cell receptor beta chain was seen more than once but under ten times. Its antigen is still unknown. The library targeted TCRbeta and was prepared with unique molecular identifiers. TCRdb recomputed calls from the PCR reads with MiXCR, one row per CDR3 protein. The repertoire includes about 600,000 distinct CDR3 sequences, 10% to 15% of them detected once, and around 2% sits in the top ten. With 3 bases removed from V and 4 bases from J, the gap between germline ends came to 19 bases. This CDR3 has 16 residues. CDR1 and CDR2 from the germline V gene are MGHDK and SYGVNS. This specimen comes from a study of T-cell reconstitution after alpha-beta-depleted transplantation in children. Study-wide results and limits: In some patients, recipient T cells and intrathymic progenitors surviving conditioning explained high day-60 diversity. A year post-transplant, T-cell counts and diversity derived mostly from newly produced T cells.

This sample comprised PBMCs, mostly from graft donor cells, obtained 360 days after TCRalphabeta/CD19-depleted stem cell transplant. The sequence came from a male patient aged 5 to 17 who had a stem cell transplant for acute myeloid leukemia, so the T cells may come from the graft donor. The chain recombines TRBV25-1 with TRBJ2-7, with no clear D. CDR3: CASSETQTLSRYEQYF. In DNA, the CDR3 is TGTGCCAGCAGTGAGACGCAGACCCTCTCTAGGTACGAGCAGTACTTC.